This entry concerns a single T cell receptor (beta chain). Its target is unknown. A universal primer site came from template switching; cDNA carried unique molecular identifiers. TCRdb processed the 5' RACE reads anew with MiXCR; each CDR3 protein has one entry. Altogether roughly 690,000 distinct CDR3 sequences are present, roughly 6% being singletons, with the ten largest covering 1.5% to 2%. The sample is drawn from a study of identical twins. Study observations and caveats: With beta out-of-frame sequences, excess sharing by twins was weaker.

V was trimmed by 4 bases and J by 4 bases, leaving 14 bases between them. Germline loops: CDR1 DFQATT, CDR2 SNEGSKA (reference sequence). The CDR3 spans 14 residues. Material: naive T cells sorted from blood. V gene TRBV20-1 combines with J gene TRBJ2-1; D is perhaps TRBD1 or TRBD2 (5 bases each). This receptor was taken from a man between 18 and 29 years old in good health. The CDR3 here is CSATRDGLYNEQFF. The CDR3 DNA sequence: TGCAGTGCTACTCGGGACGGACTTTACAATGAGCAGTTCTTC.